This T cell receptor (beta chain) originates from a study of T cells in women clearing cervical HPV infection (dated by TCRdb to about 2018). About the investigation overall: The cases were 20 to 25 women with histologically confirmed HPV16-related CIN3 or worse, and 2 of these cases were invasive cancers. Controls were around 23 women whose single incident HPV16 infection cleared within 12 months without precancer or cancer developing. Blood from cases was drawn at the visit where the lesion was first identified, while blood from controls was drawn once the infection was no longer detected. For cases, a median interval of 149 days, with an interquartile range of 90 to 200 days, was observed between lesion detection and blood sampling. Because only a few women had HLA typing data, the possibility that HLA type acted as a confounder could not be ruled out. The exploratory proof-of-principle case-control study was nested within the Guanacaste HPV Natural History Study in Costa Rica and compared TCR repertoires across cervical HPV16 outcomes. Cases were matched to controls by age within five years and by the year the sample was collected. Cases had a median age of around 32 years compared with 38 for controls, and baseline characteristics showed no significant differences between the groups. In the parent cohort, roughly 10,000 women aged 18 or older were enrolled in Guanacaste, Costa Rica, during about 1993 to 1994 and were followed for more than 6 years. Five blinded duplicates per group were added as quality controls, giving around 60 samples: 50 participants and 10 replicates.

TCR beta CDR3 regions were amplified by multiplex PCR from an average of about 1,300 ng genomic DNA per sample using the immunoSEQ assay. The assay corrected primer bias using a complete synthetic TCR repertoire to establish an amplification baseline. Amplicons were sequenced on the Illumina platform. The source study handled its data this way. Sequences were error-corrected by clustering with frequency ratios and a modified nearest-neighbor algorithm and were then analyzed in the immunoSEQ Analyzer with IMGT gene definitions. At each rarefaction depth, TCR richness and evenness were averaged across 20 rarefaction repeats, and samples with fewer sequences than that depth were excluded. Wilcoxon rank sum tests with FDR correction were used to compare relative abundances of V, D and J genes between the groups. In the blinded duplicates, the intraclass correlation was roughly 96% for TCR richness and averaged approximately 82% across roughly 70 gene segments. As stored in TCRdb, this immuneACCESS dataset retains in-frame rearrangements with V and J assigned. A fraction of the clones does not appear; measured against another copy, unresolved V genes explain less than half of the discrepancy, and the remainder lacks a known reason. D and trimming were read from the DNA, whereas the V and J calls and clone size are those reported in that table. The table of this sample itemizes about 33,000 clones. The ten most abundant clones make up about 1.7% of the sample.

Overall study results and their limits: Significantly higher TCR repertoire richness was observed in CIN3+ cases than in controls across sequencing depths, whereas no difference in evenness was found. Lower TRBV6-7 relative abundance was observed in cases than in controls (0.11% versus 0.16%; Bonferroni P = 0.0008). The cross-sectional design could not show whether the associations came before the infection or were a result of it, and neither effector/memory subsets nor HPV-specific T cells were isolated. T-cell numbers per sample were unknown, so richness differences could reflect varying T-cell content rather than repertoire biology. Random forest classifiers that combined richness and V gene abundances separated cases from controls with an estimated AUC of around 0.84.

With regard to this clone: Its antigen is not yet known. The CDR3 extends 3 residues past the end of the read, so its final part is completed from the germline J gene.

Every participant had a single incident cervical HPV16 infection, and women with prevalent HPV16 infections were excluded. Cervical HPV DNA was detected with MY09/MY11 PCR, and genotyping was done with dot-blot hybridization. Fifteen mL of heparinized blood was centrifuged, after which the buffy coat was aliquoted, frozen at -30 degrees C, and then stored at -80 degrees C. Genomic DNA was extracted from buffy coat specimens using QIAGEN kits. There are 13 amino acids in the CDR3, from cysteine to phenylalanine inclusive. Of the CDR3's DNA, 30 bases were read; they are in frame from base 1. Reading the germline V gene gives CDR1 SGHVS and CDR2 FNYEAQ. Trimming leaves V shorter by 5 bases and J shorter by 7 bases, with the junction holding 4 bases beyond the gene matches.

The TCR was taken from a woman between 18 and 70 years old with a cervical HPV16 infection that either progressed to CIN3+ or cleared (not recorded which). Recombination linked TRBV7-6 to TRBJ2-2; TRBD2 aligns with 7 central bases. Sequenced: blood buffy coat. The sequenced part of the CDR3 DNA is TGTGCCAGCAGCGGGAGGGGTATCGGGGAG. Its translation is CASSGRGIGE. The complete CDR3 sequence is CASSGRGIGELFF.